These 4 T cell receptor beta chains were all obtained from the same sample, sequenced in a study of CD8 T cells in Susac syndrome. Reverse transcription of about 0.45 to 1 ug RNA used random hexamers. TCRdb used MiXCR to reprocess the immunoSEQ multiplex PCR reads, holding one entry per CDR3 protein. The sample contains under 200,000 distinct CDR3 sequences, around 96% of which appear only once. Sequencing was performed on CD8+ T cells from PBMCs. Every receptor here comes from a human donor with multiple sclerosis.

The chain has TRBV27 and TRBJ2-7, with D possibly called TRBD1 or TRBD2 (5 bases each). Germline values: CDR1 MNHEY, CDR2 SMNVEV (reference sequence). V was trimmed by 6 bases and J by 2 bases, leaving 17 bases between them. The CDR3 covers 15 residues. CDR3 region: CASRPTGTRAYEQYF. CDR3 nucleotides: TGTGCCAGCAGGCCGACCGGGACGCGGGCCTACGAGCAGTACTTC.

This chain connects TRBV27 to TRBJ2-7; D is possibly TRBD1 or TRBD2 (5 bases each). The length of the CDR3 is 13 residues. In germline, CDR1 is MNHEY, CDR2 SMNVEV (reference sequence). The V and J ends lost 7 bases and 2 bases respectively, with 12 bases between them. CDR3 bases: TGTGCCAGCACCCCGGGACCTGCCTACGAGCAGTACTTC. Its translation is CASTPGPAYEQYF.

This chain connects TRBV20-1 to TRBJ2-5; 8 bases match TRBD2. This CDR3 contains 12 residues. Germline CDR1 reads DFQATT; CDR2 reads SNEGSKA (reference sequence). The CDR3 protein is CSATPGGETQYF. The DNA for the CDR3 is TGCAGCGCCACTCCGGGGGGGGAGACCCAGTACTTC.

This clonotype appeared a single time. The chain combines TRBV9 with TRBJ1-2, with 9 nucleotides matching TRBD1. From germline, CDR1 is SGDLS and CDR2 YYNGEE. The CDR3 is made up of 13 amino acids. Trimming cost V 3 bases and J 7 bases; bases outside gene matches: 4. For the CDR3, the DNA is TGTGCCAGCAGCGCCGGGACAGGGATTGGCTACACCTTC. It is translated as CASSAGTGIGYTF.